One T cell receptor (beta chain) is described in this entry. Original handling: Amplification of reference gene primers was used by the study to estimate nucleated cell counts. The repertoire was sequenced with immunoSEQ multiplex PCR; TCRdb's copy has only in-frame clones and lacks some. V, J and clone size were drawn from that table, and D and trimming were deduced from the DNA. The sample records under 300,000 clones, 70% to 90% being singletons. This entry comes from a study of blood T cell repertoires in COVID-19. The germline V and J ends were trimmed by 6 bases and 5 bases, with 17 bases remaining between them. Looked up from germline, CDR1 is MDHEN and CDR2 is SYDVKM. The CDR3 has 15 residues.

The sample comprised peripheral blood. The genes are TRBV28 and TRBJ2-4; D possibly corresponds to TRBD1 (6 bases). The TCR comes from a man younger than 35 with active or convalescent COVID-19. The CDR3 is CASSLSTGIENIQYF. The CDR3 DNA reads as TGTGCCAGCAGCCTCTCCACAGGGATCGAAAACATTCAGTACTTC.